A single sample gave rise to the 32 T cell receptor beta chains below, sequenced in a study of shared clonotypes between healthy human individuals. Measured with immunoSEQ multiplex PCR; TCRdb has only the in-frame clones, and not every one. The table lists some 2,000,000 clones, approximately 96% of them singletons, with around 0.13% in the top ten. Sequencing was carried out using naive CD4+ T cells sorted from blood. Documented subset: CD45RA+ positively selected. The receptors come from a man aged 18 to 29 in good health.

This chain links TRBV7-8 with TRBJ2-7, with D perhaps TRBD1 or TRBD2 (5 bases each). CDR1 SGHVS and CDR2 FQNEAQ come from the germline V gene. Deletions cut 3 bases from V and 7 bases from J, with 19 bases between. The CDR3 totals 15 residues. This CDR3 reads CASSLIRGEMREQYF. The CDR3 DNA follows: TGTGCCAGCAGCTTGATTCGAGGGGAAATGAGAGAGCAGTACTTC. Filled out from reference TRBV7-8 and TRBJ2-7, the complete variable domain reads GAGVSQSPRYKVAKRGQDVALRCDPISGHVSLFWYQQALGQGPEFLTYFQNEAQLDKSGLPSDRFFAERPEGSVSTLKIQRTQQEDSAVYLCASSLIRGEMREQYFGPGTRLTVT.

V usage is TRBV10-3 and J usage is TRBJ1-2; weak D call: TRBD1 (6 bases). The ends were cut back, 1 base at V and 6 bases at J, with 12 bases in the middle. CDR1 and CDR2 from the germline V gene are ENHRY and SYGVKD. This CDR3 comprises 14 residues. This CDR3 reads CAISEFRDKNGYTF. CDR3 coding DNA: TGTGCCATCAGTGAGTTCAGGGACAAGAATGGCTACACCTTC.

The gene calls are TRBV6-1 and TRBJ1-3; 7 bases agree with TRBD1. This CDR3 has 15 amino acids. Germline lookup yields CDR1 MNHNS and CDR2 SASEGT. The V segment lost 3 bases and the J segment 0 bases; nucleotides outside the gene matches: 2. The CDR3 protein is CASSDQGVSGNTIYF. The CDR3 nucleotides read TGTGCCAGCAGTGACCAGGGGGTCTCTGGAAACACCATATATTTT.

The V gene is TRBV28, the J gene TRBJ1-3, with 10 positions matching TRBD1. The V and J ends lost 4 bases and 2 bases, in that order; junction bases with no gene match: 5. Per the germline V gene, CDR1 is MDHEN and CDR2 is SYDVKM. The CDR3 is 16 residues long. The CDR3 region is CASSSPGQGTGNTIYF. The CDR3 bases are TGTGCCAGCAGTTCCCCGGGACAGGGGACTGGAAACACCATATATTTT.

This chain connects TRBV6-1 to TRBJ1-4; possibly TRBD1 for D (5 bases). V dropped 10 bases and J dropped 0 bases, with 12 bases sitting between them. CDR1 and CDR2 from the germline V gene are MNHNS and SASEGT. This CDR3 has 14 residues. The CDR3 sequence: CATGGVATNEKLFF. In DNA, the CDR3 is TGTGCCACCGGGGGGGTTGCAACTAATGAAAAACTGTTTTTT.

The rearrangement uses TRBV7-9 and TRBJ1-2; perhaps TRBD1 as D (5 bases). CDR3 length equals 15 residues. Trimming removed 5 bases from V and 4 bases from J, with 17 bases in between. Per the germline V gene, CDR1 is SEHNR and CDR2 is FQNEAQ (reference sequence). CDR3 nucleotide sequence: TGTGCCAGCAGCCTCGGGGGGACCGGAGCCTATGGCTACACCTTC. Its protein product is CASSLGGTGAYGYTF. The entire variable domain, with the rest obtained from reference TRBV7-9 and TRBJ1-2, is as follows: DTGVSQNPRHKITKRGQNVTFRCDPISEHNRLYWYRQTLGQGPEFLTYFQNEAQLEKSRLLSDRFSAERPKGSFSTLEIQRTEQGDSAMYLCASSLGGTGAYGYTFGSGTRLTVV.

This rearrangement joins TRBV19 to TRBJ2-7; 8 positions match TRBD2. Germline CDR1 is LNHDA and CDR2 is SQIVND (reference sequence). V lost 4 bases and J lost 0; bases outside the gene matches: 5. CDR3 length equals 15 residues. The CDR3 sequence: CASSNEAGASYEQYF. The CDR3 nucleotides read TGTGCCAGTAGTAATGAAGCGGGGGCCTCCTACGAGCAGTACTTC.

The chain carries TRBV30 and TRBJ1-3; D may be TRBD1 (5 bases). Germline CDR1 and CDR2: GTSNPN and SVGIG (reference sequence). The CDR3 sequence is 13 residues long. V was clipped by 8 bases and J by 0 bases, with 11 bases between them. In nucleotides, the CDR3 is TGTGCCGGGACGGTCAGCTCTGGAAACACCATATATTTT. Translated, it gives CAGTVSSGNTIYF. Full variable domain (rest looked up from reference TRBV30 and TRBJ1-3): SQTIHQWPATLVQPVGSPLSLECTVEGTSNPNLYWYRQAAGRGLQLLFYSVGIGQISSEVPQNLSASRPQDRQFILSSKKLLLSDSGFYLCAGTVSSGNTIYFGEGSWLTVV.

The V call is TRBV30, the J call TRBJ2-5, with a tentative D call TRBD2 (5 bases). The germline gives CDR1 GTSNPN, CDR2 SVGIG (reference sequence). The CDR3 contains 12 residues. Trimming took 3 bases from V and 5 from J, leaving 10 bases between them. This chain's CDR3 is CAWSPWEETQYF. The CDR3 coding sequence is TGTGCCTGGAGCCCGTGGGAGGAGACCCAGTACTTC. The full variable domain, rest sourced from reference TRBV30 and TRBJ2-5, is SQTIHQWPATLVQPVGSPLSLECTVEGTSNPNLYWYRQAAGRGLQLLFYSVGIGQISSEVPQNLSASRPQDRQFILSSKKLLLSDSGFYLCAWSPWEETQYFGPGTRLLVL.

J is TRBJ1-2 and V is TRBV6-5; D is ambiguous. CDR3 length equals 15 residues. Trimming pared 2 bases from V and 2 bases from J, leaving 12 bases between. CDR1 and CDR2 from the germline V gene are MNHEY and SVGAGI. This chain's CDR3 is CASSYANPVNYGYTF. The CDR3 DNA sequence: TGTGCCAGCAGTTACGCCAACCCCGTGAACTATGGCTACACCTTC.

The chain combines TRBV6-5 with TRBJ2-7; no definite D call. The CDR3 consists of 11 residues. Trimming shortened V by 11 bases and J by 2 bases, and 10 bases separated the two germline ends. Germline-derived CDR1 and CDR2 are MNHEY and SVGAGI. The CDR3 sequence: CAGNRAYEQYF. CDR3 coding DNA: TGTGCCGGAAATAGGGCCTACGAGCAGTACTTC.

The chain carries TRBV6-5 and TRBJ2-7; TRBD1 or TRBD2 may be the D gene (5 bases each). V was shortened by 8 bases and J by 5 bases, with 22 bases between the two germline ends. Germline values: CDR1 MNHEY, CDR2 SVGAGI. The CDR3 is 15 residues long. The CDR3 here is CASGPGTLLWNEQYF. The CDR3 DNA sequence: TGTGCCAGCGGACCTGGGACGCTCCTCTGGAACGAGCAGTACTTC.

The chain has TRBV10-3 and TRBJ1-3; D is unclear. The CDR3 runs to 18 residues. Per germline, CDR1 ENHRY and CDR2 SYGVKD. V lost 10 bases and J lost 0, with 25 bases in between. CDR3 residues: CATTRSGSYIYSGNTIYF. Written as DNA, the CDR3 is TGTGCCACCACCCGATCGGGCAGCTACATTTACTCTGGAAACACCATATATTTT.

The V gene is TRBV6-5, the J gene TRBJ1-4; the D is unclear. The V and J ends lost 2 bases and 0 bases respectively, with 10 bases between them. The CDR3 is 16 residues long. Germline CDR1 is MNHEY and CDR2 is SVGAGI. The CDR3, as DNA: TGTGCCAGCAGTTACACCGCGACCGCAACTAATGAAAAACTGTTTTTT. Its translation: CASSYTATATNEKLFF.

This chain joins TRBV7-9 and TRBJ1-6; TRBD1 is a possible D gene (5 bases). The CDR3 consists of 17 residues. Trimming pared 0 bases from V and 9 bases from J, leaving 18 bases between. Germline loops: CDR1 SEHNR, CDR2 FQNEAQ (reference sequence). Written as DNA, the CDR3 is TGTGCCAGCAGCTTAGCTTTTGGGATTGGGGGTGGTTCACCCCTCCACTTT. This gives the protein CASSLAFGIGGGSPLHF.

V usage is TRBV27 and J usage is TRBJ2-7, with TRBD1 matching 7 bases. J lost 5 bases, V lost 5 bases, and 12 bases had no gene match. CDR3 length: 15 amino acids. Germline V gene sequence: CDR1 MNHEY, CDR2 SMNVEV (reference sequence). The CDR3 DNA follows: TGTGCCAGCAGTCCCTACCGACAGGGAAACAACGAGCAGTACTTC. This gives the protein CASSPYRQGNNEQYF.

Turning to this clone: Different DNA sequences within this sample yield the same CDR3. The chain recombines TRBV7-2 with TRBJ2-5; maybe TRBD2 (6 bases). V was clipped by 1 base and J by 5 bases, with 8 bases between them. This CDR3 spans 13 amino acids. The germline V gene encodes CDR1 SGHTA and CDR2 FQGNSA. The CDR3 DNA is TGTGCCAGCAGCTTAGGGGAGGTGGAGACCCAGTACTTC. Translated, it gives CASSLGEVETQYF.

A single count supports this clone. J is TRBJ1-3 and V is TRBV10-2; perhaps TRBD1 as D (5 bases). The germline CDR1 and CDR2 sequences are WSHSY and SAAADI. Trimming left V 3 bases short and J 0 bases short, with 12 bases between. This CDR3 contains 16 residues. CDR3 residues: CASSDTGQYSGNTIYF. CDR3 bases: TGCGCCAGCAGTGATACGGGGCAGTACTCTGGAAACACCATATATTTT.

CDR3 nucleotide sequence: TGTGCCAGCAGCTTGGCTTCAGGCGGCGAGCAGTACTTC. Translating gives CASSLASGGEQYF. The chain employs TRBV5-6 and TRBJ2-7; no firm D call. CDR3 length: 13 residues. The ends were cut back, 0 bases at V and 6 bases at J, with 10 bases in the middle. Germline loops: CDR1 SGHDT, CDR2 YYEEEE.

This clone appeared once. The J gene is TRBJ2-4, the V gene TRBV5-1; the D is unclear. This CDR3 contains 14 residues. The V and J ends lost 4 bases and 1 base respectively, with 9 bases between them. Germline assignment: CDR1 SGHRS and CDR2 YFSETQ. The CDR3 region is CASSMLGAKNIQYF. The CDR3 DNA sequence: TGCGCCAGCAGCATGTTGGGGGCCAAAAACATTCAGTACTTC.

A remark on this clone: Distinct nucleotide sequences in the sample also encode this CDR3. The chain couples TRBV6-6 to TRBJ1-1; no reliable D call. This CDR3 has 13 amino acids. The germline V gene has CDR1 MNHNY and CDR2 SVGAGI (reference sequence). Trimming cost V 6 bases and J 1 base, with 9 bases left between them. Here the CDR3 reads CASSQGRNTEAFF. The CDR3 coding sequence is TGTGCCAGCAGCCAAGGACGGAACACTGAAGCTTTCTTT.

This clone was detected once. The V call is TRBV12-2, the J call TRBJ2-7; the table's D call of TRBD2 was not tested on the DNA. TRBV12-2 is a known pseudogene. CDR3 length: 12 amino acids. CDR3 DNA sequence: TGTGCAAGTCGCTCGCGGGGCCACGAGCAGTACTTC. Residues: CASRSRGHEQYF.

As for this clone: Additional DNA sequences in this sample encode the identical CDR3. J is TRBJ1-2 and V is TRBV7-2; maybe TRBD1 (5 bases). Germline-derived CDR1 and CDR2 are SGHTA and FQGNSA. V lost 5 bases, J lost 8 bases, and 15 bases lay in between. CDR3 length equals 13 residues. CDR3 nucleotides: TGTGCCAGCAGCCCGGGACCCGTGGGCGGCTACACCTTC. It translates to CASSPGPVGGYTF.

Of note for this clone: This same CDR3 is encoded by further DNA sequences in the sample. The chain couples TRBV5-8 to TRBJ1-5, with 7 bases identical to TRBD1. The germline gives CDR1 SGHTS, CDR2 YDEGEE. CDR3 size: 15 residues. Losses at the gene ends were 0 bases for V and 2 bases for J; bases not matched to a gene: 2. Here the CDR3 DNA reads TGTGCCAGCAGCTTGGGACAGGGTGGCAATCAGCCCCAGCATTTT. This gives the protein CASSLGQGGNQPQHF.

This sequence joins TRBV7-9 and TRBJ1-3; D unclear. The germline V and J ends were trimmed by 1 base and 4 bases, with 8 bases remaining between them. The CDR3 length is 14 residues. The germline V gene encodes CDR1 SEHNR and CDR2 FQNEAQ (reference sequence). CDR3 in DNA: TGTGCCAGCAGCTTAGTCATGTCCGGAAACACCATATATTTT. Its protein is CASSLVMSGNTIYF.

The chain uses TRBV7-3 and TRBJ2-1; unclear D gene. CDR1 SGHTA and CDR2 FQGTGA come from the germline V gene. This CDR3 has 13 residues. V lost 5 bases to trimming and J lost 4 bases, with 9 bases between them. The CDR3: CASSQTLYNEQFF. CDR3 nucleotides: TGTGCCAGCAGCCAGACACTATACAATGAGCAGTTCTTC.

A note on this clone: The sample contains more than one DNA sequence encoding this CDR3. The chain has TRBV19 and TRBJ1-2; tentatively, D is TRBD1 (5 bases). CDR1 and CDR2 (germline): LNHDA, SQIVND (reference sequence). The V gene lost 2 bases and the J gene lost 7 bases, with 8 bases spanning the gap. The CDR3 runs to 12 residues. DNA for the CDR3: TGTGCCAGTAGTATACGCGGGGGTGGCTACACCTTC. Translated, it gives CASSIRGGGYTF. The full variable domain, with the rest looked up from reference TRBV19 and TRBJ1-2, is DGGITQSPKYLFRKEGQNVTLSCEQNLNHDAMYWYRQDPGQGLRLIYYSQIVNDFQKGDIAEGYSVSREKKESFPLTVTSAQKNPTAFYLCASSIRGGGYTFGSGTRLTVV.

The rearrangement uses TRBV11-3 and TRBJ1-1, with 10 nucleotides matching TRBD1. CDR3 length: 14 amino acids. Germline V gene data show CDR1 as SGHNT and CDR2 as YENEEA. After removal of 1 base from V and 6 bases from J, the junction contained 2 bases not matched to a gene. The CDR3 sequence: CASSLGGTGAEAFF. The CDR3 coding sequence is TGTGCCAGCAGCTTAGGCGGGACAGGGGCTGAAGCTTTCTTT.

This clone occurred a few times. The chain is built from TRBV5-6 and TRBJ1-6, with D possibly being TRBD1 (5 bases). V lost 4 bases, J lost 7 bases, and 12 bases lay in between. The CDR3 extends over 14 amino acids. Germline CDR1 SGHDT, CDR2 YYEEEE. The CDR3 coding sequence is TGTGCCAGCAGCCCTAACAGGATAAATTCACCCCTCCACTTT. Translating it yields CASSPNRINSPLHF.

This chain's CDR3 is CASSPTRAGGNQPQHF. DNA of the CDR3: TGTGCCAGCAGCCCGACGCGAGCAGGGGGAAATCAGCCCCAGCATTTT. V usage is TRBV7-3 and J usage is TRBJ1-5; 7 positions agree with TRBD1. The germline V gene has CDR1 SGHTA and CDR2 FQGTGA. This CDR3 comprises 16 residues. V dropped 5 bases and J dropped 4; count of bases not matched to a gene: 11.

This clone was counted a single time. The chain links TRBV5-1 to TRBJ2-1; 11 nucleotides line up with TRBD2. The germline V gene has CDR1 SGHRS and CDR2 YFSETQ. This CDR3 has 14 residues. The junction had 2 bases not matched to a gene; V was cut back by 3 bases and J by 6 bases. The CDR3 coding sequence is TGCGCCAGCAGCTCTCTAGCGGGAGGCAATGAGCAGTTCTTC. The encoded protein is CASSSLAGGNEQFF.

This clone was seen more than once but under ten times. This chain links TRBV7-9 with TRBJ1-3, with a weak D call TRBD1 (6 bases). The CDR3 covers 14 residues. V was cut by 5 bases and J by 1 base, with 9 bases left in between. Germline V gene data show CDR1 as SEHNR and CDR2 as FQNEAQ (reference sequence). The CDR3 region has the DNA TGTGCCAGCAGCCCACAGGGTTCTGGAAACACCATATATTTT. Its protein product is CASSPQGSGNTIYF.